This T cell receptor beta chain was sequenced during a study of T cell responses to AZD1222 COVID-19 vaccine (dated by TCRdb to about 2021). With respect to the entire study: A total of around 240 trial participants underwent TCR sequencing, of whom about 200 received two doses of AZD1222 and around 25 received two doses of the MenACWY control vaccine. Trial participants were enrolled by age into 18-55, 56-69 and 70-plus year subgroups, with around 150, 28 and 57 TCR-sequenced participants respectively. Overall results and qualifications from the work: Reportedly, almost half of the unique spike-specific TCRs recognized epitopes lying outside the regions that are mutated in the B.1.351 and B.1.1.7 variants. After two AZD1222 doses, spike-specific TCR breadth and depth were significantly higher than at day 0 and than in MenACWY recipients. The 56-69-year group was small, and its depth increase did not reach significance, likely because of low power. Because no samples from the day 14 peak response were available, repertoires could be characterized only after the peak T cell response. Most participants were white British and females outnumbered males, and the authors suggested that clonal diversity may have been underestimated. Conclusions about previously exposed vaccinees were limited because only six or seven AZD1222 recipients were SARS-CoV-2 seropositive at baseline. The vaccine-associated CD4 TCRs covered the entire spike protein, and the dominant responses fell in regions 160-218 and 743-854.

As for this clone: No cognate antigen has been identified for it. No qualities accompany the bases; no much larger clone lies one base away.

The CDR3 regions of human TCRbeta chains were analyzed by immunosequencing. The paper's data handling went like this. TCRs in the repertoires were matched against a reference library of SARS-CoV-2-specific TCRs that had been generated with the MIRA antigen-specificity platform. Breadth was defined as the fraction of unique TCRs that were SARS-CoV-2-associated, and depth was defined as the fraction of total T cells that were SARS-CoV-2-associated. Using the MIRA data, each spike-specific TCR was assigned both to the spike region to which the TCR was reactive and to a CD4 or CD8 class. Log10-transformed breadth and depth values were compared by one-way ANOVA with Sidak's multiple comparisons tests. In its TCRdb copy, this immuneACCESS table keeps in-frame sequences only and misses some clones. Where compared with another copy, unresolved V genes explain less than half of these, and the others have no known cause. Clonal size and the V and J genes are those of that table, whereas D and trimming came from the DNA. A total of 69,000 or so clones appear in this sample, more than 70% of them only once. The ten largest clones capture approximately 5% of the sample.

The junction carries 7 bases between V and J, which are trimmed by 6 bases and 1 base respectively. The cysteine opens and the phenylalanine closes a CDR3 of 13 amino acids. CDR3 DNA is the only sequence kept; it has 39 bases, read in frame from the first base. Sequences LNHDA (CDR1) and SQIVND (CDR2) are obtained from the germline V gene (reference sequence). The label giving this sample's time point can be read as: about 28 days (+/-7) after the second vaccine dose. The treatment or condition tag for this specimen amounts to: meningococcal conjugate vaccine given as trial control. Vaccinee samples came from UK trials COV001 and COV002, including a single-blind randomized controlled phase 2/3 trial of AZD1222 (ChAdOx1 nCoV-19) in healthy adults. For TCRbeta chain sequencing, PBMC samples were collected from trial participants at day 0 and at day 28 after the second dose.

The TCR sequence derives from an adult who received the MenACWY meningococcal vaccine as a control. The sequencing here drew on peripheral blood, taken 28 days after the second dose of the MenACWY control vaccine. Rearrangement joined TRBV19 to TRBJ1-5; there is no confident call for the D gene. The DNA sequence reads TGTGCCAGTAGGAAGGACAGCAATCAGCCCCAGCATTTT. Its coded protein is CASRKDSNQPQHF.